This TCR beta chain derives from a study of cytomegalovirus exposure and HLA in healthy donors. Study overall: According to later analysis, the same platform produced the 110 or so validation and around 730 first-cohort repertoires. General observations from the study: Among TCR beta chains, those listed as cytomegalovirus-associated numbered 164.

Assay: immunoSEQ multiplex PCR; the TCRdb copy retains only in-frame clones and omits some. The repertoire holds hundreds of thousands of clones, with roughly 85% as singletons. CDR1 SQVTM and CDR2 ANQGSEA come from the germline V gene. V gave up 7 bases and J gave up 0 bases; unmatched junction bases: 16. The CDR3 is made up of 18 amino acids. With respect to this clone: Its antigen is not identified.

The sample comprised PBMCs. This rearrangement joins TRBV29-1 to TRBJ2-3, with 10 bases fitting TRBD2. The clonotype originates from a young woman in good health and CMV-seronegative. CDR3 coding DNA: TGCAGCGCCCCGCCCGCGGTTAGCGGGAGGTATAGCACAGATACGCAGTATTTT. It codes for CSAPPAVSGRYSTDTQYF.